The clone carrying this T cell receptor beta chain was counted only a few times. The entry originates in a study of response to subunit inactivated influenza vaccine. TCRdb processed the RT-PCR reads anew with MiXCR; each CDR3 protein has one entry. The table records about 780,000 distinct CDR3 sequences, about 18% of them present only once. Trimming removed 5 bases from V and 4 bases from J, with 12 bases in between. The CDR3 has 14 residues. This TCR came from a man aged 50 to 60 who received an inactivated influenza vaccine. The specimen was PBMCs from blood, collected 5 to 6 days after vaccination. This chain uses TRBV12-3 or TRBV12-4 with TRBJ1-5, with D maybe TRBD1 (5 bases). Here the CDR3 DNA reads TGTGCCAGCAGTCCCATGACAGATAATCAGCCCCAGCATTTT. Amino acids: CASSPMTDNQPQHF.